The 26 T cell receptor beta chains below all came from one sample that was sequenced in a study of cytotoxic CD8 clonotypes in ibrutinib-treated CLL. The data were produced by immunoSEQ multiplex PCR, yet TCRdb's version contains in-frame clones alone and is incomplete. This sample has about 70,000 clones; just over 90% occur once, and the top ten carry 3.1%. The sequencing used PBMCs, collected after 12 months of ibrutinib treatment. These receptors came from a human donor with chronic lymphocytic leukemia.

This clone was counted only a few times. This rearrangement joins TRBV7-9 to TRBJ1-4; D unclear. This CDR3 spans 12 amino acids. Germline-derived CDR1 and CDR2 are SEHNR and FQNEAQ (reference sequence). V lost 7 bases and J 8 bases, leaving 11 bases between the germline ends. The CDR3 DNA reads TGTGCCAGCACCCCCGGAGGGGAAAAACTGTTTTTT. Translating it yields CASTPGGEKLFF.

This chain uses TRBV29-1 with TRBJ2-5; TRBD1 is a possible D gene (6 bases). This CDR3 contains 12 residues. Trimming removed 6 bases from V and 4 bases from J, with 12 bases in between. Germline V gene sequence: CDR1 SQVTM, CDR2 ANQGSEA. CDR3 protein: CSVGQSSETQYF. The CDR3, as DNA: TGCAGCGTAGGACAGTCGTCAGAGACCCAGTACTTC.

This chain joins TRBV4-2 and TRBJ2-2; 8 bases match TRBD2. V shed 5 bases, J shed 3 bases, and the junction held 11 bases outside the gene matches. CDR3 length: 17 residues. The germline CDR1 and CDR2 sequences are LGHNA and YNFKEQ. The CDR3 spells CASSLSGGQSYTGELFF. The CDR3 bases are TGTGCCAGCAGCTTGTCGGGAGGGCAGAGTTACACCGGGGAGCTGTTTTTT.

This sequence joins TRBV27 and TRBJ2-3; D gene ambiguous. Germline V gives CDR1 MNHEY, CDR2 SMNVEV (reference sequence). The CDR3 covers 13 residues. Trimming left V 1 base short and J 2 bases short, with 4 bases between. CDR3 nucleotide sequence: TGTGCCAGCAGTTTATGGTTCACAGATACGCAGTATTTT. Its protein product is CASSLWFTDTQYF.

The CDR3, as DNA: TGTGCCAGCGTATCGGCGTCCTACGAGCAGTACTTC. Residues: CASVSASYEQYF. The chain combines TRBV2 with TRBJ2-7; D unclear. Trimming cost V 8 bases and J 1 base, with 9 bases left between them. Germline loops: CDR1 SNHLY, CDR2 FYNNEI. The CDR3 is made up of 12 amino acids.

The count of this clone is one. This chain uses TRBV25-1 with TRBJ2-7; either TRBD1 or TRBD2 may fit D (6 bases each). Germline values: CDR1 MGHDK, CDR2 SYGVNS. Trimming removed 6 bases from V and 4 bases from J, with 22 bases in between. The CDR3 consists of 16 residues. CDR3 in amino acids: CASSAGALADQYEQYF. The CDR3 DNA sequence: TGTGCCAGCAGCGCAGGGGCCTTAGCGGACCAATACGAGCAGTACTTC.

This clone showed up just a few times. CDR3 in amino acids: CASSLEAGDGYTF. The CDR3 region has the DNA TGCGCCAGCAGCTTGGAGGCAGGGGATGGCTACACCTTC. The genes are TRBV5-1 and TRBJ1-2, with D tentatively TRBD1 (6 bases). CDR1 and CDR2 from the germline V gene are SGHRS and YFSETQ. Trimming removed 0 bases at V and 6 bases at J, with 9 bases between. The length of the CDR3 is 13 residues.

This clone has only one observation. The chain couples TRBV28 to TRBJ1-2, with D tentatively TRBD1 (5 bases). The germline V gene has CDR1 MDHEN and CDR2 SYDVKM. The V and J ends lost 7 bases and 2 bases respectively, with 11 bases between them. The CDR3 runs 13 residues. This CDR3 is CASNWGMNYGYTF. Written as DNA, the CDR3 is TGTGCCAGCAATTGGGGGATGAACTATGGCTACACCTTC.

CDR3 sequence reads: CASSFRRAEGNTIYF. The CDR3 DNA reads as TGTGCCAGCAGCTTTCGAAGGGCGGAGGGAAACACCATATATTTT. The genes are TRBV7-8 and TRBJ1-3; D is uncertain. Germline V CDR1 and CDR2: SGHVS, FQNEAQ. This CDR3 region has 15 residues. The V end was cut by 3 bases, the J end by 4 bases, with 13 bases between.

This chain uses TRBV18 with TRBJ2-3; 7 bases map to TRBD1. Germline assignment: CDR1 KGHSH and CDR2 LQKENI. This CDR3 is 16 amino acids long. V gave up 1 base and J gave up 2 bases; unmatched junction bases: 6. The CDR3 is CASSPQTGTLTDTQYF. The CDR3 DNA reads TGTGCCAGCTCACCACAGACAGGGACCCTCACAGATACGCAGTATTTT.

V gene TRBV4-3 combines with J gene TRBJ2-5, with D unresolved. Judging by the DNA end, TRBJ2-7 fits better; the J call may be wrong. The CDR3 has 15 residues. Germline loops: CDR1 LGHNA, CDR2 YSLEER. The CDR3 spells CASSQDENGYYEQYF. DNA of the CDR3: TGCGCCAGCAGCCAAGATGAAAACGGGTACTACGAGCAGTACTTC.

This chain joins TRBV19 and TRBJ2-1, with TRBD2 matching 10 bases. Trimming removed 0 bases from V and 9 bases from J; junction bases left unmatched: 8. This CDR3 has 16 residues. CDR1 and CDR2 (germline): LNHDA, SQIVND (reference sequence). CDR3 amino acids: CASSIDYGTSAGEQFF. The CDR3 region has the DNA TGTGCCAGTAGTATAGATTATGGGACTAGCGCTGGTGAGCAGTTCTTC.

The chain links TRBV5-1 to TRBJ1-5, with D possibly TRBD1 on 6 matching bases. Between the trimmed V and J ends, which lost 1 base and 2 bases, there was a span of 10 bases. The CDR3 runs 15 residues. The germline V gene encodes CDR1 SGHRS and CDR2 YFSETQ. The CDR3 is CASSLFPGGNQPQHF. CDR3 DNA sequence: TGCGCCAGCAGCTTGTTTCCAGGGGGCAATCAGCCCCAGCATTTT.

This chain uses TRBV19 with TRBJ2-7; TRBD1 or TRBD2 may be the D gene (5 bases each). Trimming cost V 3 bases and J 5 bases, with 17 bases left between them. In germline, CDR1 is LNHDA, CDR2 SQIVND (reference sequence). This CDR3 spans 15 amino acids. The CDR3 bases are TGTGCCAGTAGTATCGGGACGGCGTCCCCGAACGAGCAGTACTTC. It translates to CASSIGTASPNEQYF.

This rearrangement joins TRBV7-9 to TRBJ1-2; D remains ambiguous. The V and J ends lost 6 bases and 4 bases respectively, with 18 bases between them. The germline V gene has CDR1 SEHNR and CDR2 FQNEAQ (reference sequence). The CDR3 totals 15 residues. The CDR3 loop is CASSPGRWKGYGYTF. DNA for the CDR3: TGTGCCAGCAGTCCCGGCAGGTGGAAGGGCTATGGCTACACCTTC.

The chain joins TRBV6-5 to TRBJ2-1; D is possibly TRBD2 (5 bases). V was shortened by 2 bases and J by 2 bases, with 10 bases between the two germline ends. CDR3 length: 15 residues. Germline V CDR1 and CDR2: MNHEY, SVGAGI. Here the CDR3 reads CASSYGESAYNEQFF. In DNA, the CDR3 is TGTGCCAGCAGTTACGGGGAGTCAGCCTACAATGAGCAGTTCTTC.

This clone was detected once. This chain joins TRBV30 and TRBJ1-2; the D gene is possibly TRBD1 (6 bases). Germline loops: CDR1 GTSNPN, CDR2 SVGIG (reference sequence). The V end lost 0 bases, the J end lost 5 bases, and 13 bases lay between the germline ends. This CDR3 region has 14 residues. Written as DNA, the CDR3 is TGTGCCTGGAGTGTCAGGGGCTACTTATATGGCTACACCTTC. This gives the protein CAWSVRGYLYGYTF. The full variable domain, in which reference TRBV30 and TRBJ1-2 provide the parts outside the CDR3, is SQTIHQWPATLVQPVGSPLSLECTVEGTSNPNLYWYRQAAGRGLQLLFYSVGIGQISSEVPQNLSASRPQDRQFILSSKKLLLSDSGFYLCAWSVRGYLYGYTFGSGTRLTVV.

This chain joins TRBV7-2 and TRBJ2-3; a weak D match, TRBD2 (5 bases). The V end lost 6 bases, the J end lost 7 bases, and 17 bases lay between the germline ends. The V gene's germline CDR1 is SGHTA and CDR2 FQGNSA. The CDR3 runs to 14 residues. This CDR3 reads CASSPAGTFHTQYF. The DNA for the CDR3 is TGTGCCAGCAGTCCCGCGGGCACCTTTCATACGCAGTATTTT.

The chain combines TRBV10-3 with TRBJ2-2; D might be TRBD1 (5 bases). This CDR3 comprises 17 residues. The V end lost 0 bases, the J end lost 0 bases, and 11 bases lay between the germline ends. Germline V gene sequence: CDR1 ENHRY, CDR2 SYGVKD. For the CDR3, the DNA is TGTGCCATCAGTGAGTCCGCAGGGAACGCGAACACCGGGGAGCTGTTTTTT. Translated, it gives CAISESAGNANTGELFF.

The CDR3 DNA is TGCGCCAGCAGCTTGGCAGGGGATGGAGGCGAGCAGTACTTC. Translation: CASSLAGDGGEQYF. The chain is built from TRBV5-1 and TRBJ2-7; maybe TRBD1 (6 bases). Between the trimmed V and J ends, which lost 0 bases and 6 bases, there was a span of 13 bases. CDR3 length: 14 amino acids. Germline V gives CDR1 SGHRS, CDR2 YFSETQ.

This clone was counted a single time. The chain uses TRBV6-5 and TRBJ1-3; TRBD1 might be the D (6 bases). Germline-derived CDR1 and CDR2 are MNHEY and SVGAGI. The CDR3 extends over 16 amino acids. V dropped 2 bases and J dropped 2 bases, with 13 bases sitting between them. In DNA, the CDR3 is TGTGCCAGCAGTTACCGGAGAGGGGGGGCTGGAAACACCATATATTTT. Amino acid sequence: CASSYRRGGAGNTIYF.

This clone was seen once. The chain carries TRBV6-5 and TRBJ1-1; D is unclear. The CDR3 spans 16 residues. V gave up 4 bases and J gave up 1 base, with 16 bases separating them. Germline V lookup: CDR1 MNHEY, CDR2 SVGAGI. CDR3 DNA sequence: TGTGCCAGCAGTTTGAGACCGGGCCTCGGGAACACTGAAGCTTTCTTT. This gives the protein CASSLRPGLGNTEAFF.

The chain links TRBV19 to TRBJ1-2; 9 bases align to TRBD1. Germline-derived CDR1 and CDR2 are LNHDA and SQIVND (reference sequence). The length of the CDR3 is 15 residues. After removal of 6 bases from V and 0 bases from J, the junction contained 5 bases not matched to a gene. The CDR3 DNA follows: TGTGCCAGTAGCGACAGGGGGGAGGCTAACTATGGCTACACCTTC. It codes for CASSDRGEANYGYTF.

This clone was picked up one time. CDR3 DNA sequence: TGTGCCATCAGTTTAGGACAGGGAGACAATCAGCCCCAGCATTTT. Translating gives CAISLGQGDNQPQHF. The rearrangement uses TRBV10-3 and TRBJ1-5; 8 nucleotides line up with TRBD1. Germline CDR1 and CDR2: ENHRY and SYGVKD. CDR3 size: 15 residues. The J segment lost 3 bases and the V segment lost 5 bases, leaving 6 bases of the junction unmatched.

V is TRBV7-6 and J is TRBJ2-3, with D possibly TRBD2 on 5 matching bases. The CDR3 sequence is 15 residues long. V lost 5 bases to trimming and J lost 2 bases, with 14 bases between them. Germline CDR1 reads SGHVS; CDR2 reads FNYEAQ. The CDR3 is CASSQDLEHTDTQYF. CDR3 sequence (DNA): TGTGCCAGCAGCCAGGACTTGGAACACACAGATACGCAGTATTTT.

The chain employs TRBV10-1 and TRBJ1-1, with a weak D call TRBD1 (5 bases). Deletions cut 3 bases from V and 4 bases from J, with 12 bases between. The CDR3 runs to 14 residues. Germline V gives CDR1 WNHNN, CDR2 SYGVQD (reference sequence). The chain's CDR3 is CASSDGAWGTEAFF. CDR3 DNA: TGCGCCAGCAGTGATGGGGCCTGGGGCACTGAAGCTTTCTTT.